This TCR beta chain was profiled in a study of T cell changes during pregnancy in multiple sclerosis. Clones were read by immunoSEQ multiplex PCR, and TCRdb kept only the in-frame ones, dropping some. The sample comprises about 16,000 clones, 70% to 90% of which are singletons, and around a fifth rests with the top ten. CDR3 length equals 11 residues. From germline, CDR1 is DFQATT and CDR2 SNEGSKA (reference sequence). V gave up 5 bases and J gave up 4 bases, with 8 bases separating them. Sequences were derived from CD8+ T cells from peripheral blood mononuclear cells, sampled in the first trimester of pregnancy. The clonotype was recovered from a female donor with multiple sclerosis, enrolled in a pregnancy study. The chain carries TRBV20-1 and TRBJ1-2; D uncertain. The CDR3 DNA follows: TGCAGTGCTCCACTTGGCTATGGCTACACCTTC. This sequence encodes CSAPLGYGYTF.